This T cell receptor beta chain stems from a study of blood T cell repertoires in COVID-19. Libraries were prepared by immunoSEQ multiplex PCR; TCRdb keeps only in-frame clonotypes and omits some of them. Altogether about 150,000 clones are present, 65% to 85% being singletons, with the ten largest covering less than 5.5%. The sequenced sample consisted of peripheral blood. The sequence derives from a woman in her forties or fifties with acute or convalescent COVID-19.

The chain's CDR3 is CSATFNEQFF. CDR3 nucleotide sequence: TGCAGTGCTACCTTCAATGAGCAGTTCTTC. The genes are TRBV20-1 and TRBJ2-1; D uncertain. The germline CDR1 and CDR2 sequences are DFQATT and SNEGSKA (reference sequence). The ends were cut back, 4 bases at V and 6 bases at J, with 4 bases in the middle. The CDR3 consists of 10 residues.